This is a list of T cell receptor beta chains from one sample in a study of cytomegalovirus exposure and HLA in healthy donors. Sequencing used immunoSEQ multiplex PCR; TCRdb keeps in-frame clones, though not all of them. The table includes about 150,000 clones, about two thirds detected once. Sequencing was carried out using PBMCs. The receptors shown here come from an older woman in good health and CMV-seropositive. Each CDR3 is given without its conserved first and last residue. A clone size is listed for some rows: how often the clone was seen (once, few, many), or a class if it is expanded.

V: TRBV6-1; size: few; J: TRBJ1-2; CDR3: ASSEGSGGSGYYGYT
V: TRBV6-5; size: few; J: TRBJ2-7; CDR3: ASGTYYEQY
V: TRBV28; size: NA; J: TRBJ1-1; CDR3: ASSPYSRGRVTEAF
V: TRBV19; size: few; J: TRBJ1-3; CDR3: ASSIEDRGGNTIY
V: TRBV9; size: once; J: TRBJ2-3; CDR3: ASSVRSSGRSGTDTQY
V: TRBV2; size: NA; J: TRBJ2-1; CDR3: ASSPRTGNEQF
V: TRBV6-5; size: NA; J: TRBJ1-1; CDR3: ASSWGDTEAF
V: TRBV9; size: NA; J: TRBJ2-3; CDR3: ASSVTASVTDTQY
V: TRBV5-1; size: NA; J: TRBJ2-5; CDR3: ASSLKGWVMETQY
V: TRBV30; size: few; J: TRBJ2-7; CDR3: AWNGAGSYEQY
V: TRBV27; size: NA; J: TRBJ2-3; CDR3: ASSLLAGGWADTQY
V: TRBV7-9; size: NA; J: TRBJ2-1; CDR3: ASSLASGWNEQF
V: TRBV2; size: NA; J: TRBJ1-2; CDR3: ASSEAQIQGDGYT
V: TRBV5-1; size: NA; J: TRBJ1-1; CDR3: ASSPTGNKNTEAF
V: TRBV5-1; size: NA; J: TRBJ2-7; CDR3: ASSLEVEASGSYEQY
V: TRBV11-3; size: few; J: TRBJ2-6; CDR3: ASSRRDRLSGANVLT
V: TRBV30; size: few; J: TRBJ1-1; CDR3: AWSLGQMNTEAF
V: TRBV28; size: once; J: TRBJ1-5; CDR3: ASRPPTGSNQPQH
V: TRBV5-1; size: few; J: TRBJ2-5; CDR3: ASSPAGPPGETQY
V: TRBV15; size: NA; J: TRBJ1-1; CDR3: ATSQSGGKGTEAF